This is a list of T cell receptor beta chains from one sample in a study of identical twins. TCRdb independently ran MiXCR on the 5' RACE reads; one entry per CDR3 protein. This sample yields around 550,000 distinct CDR3 sequences, of which approximately 14% are seen a single time; about 0.4% belongs to the top ten. Another study also made use of these data, one on yellow fever vaccine responses in identical twins.

The sequenced material came from CD4+ T cells sorted from blood. The receptors shown here come from a woman aged 18-29 years in good health. The CDR3 runs from the conserved cysteine through the conserved F or W. D genes are given only for firm matches. The size of a clone is reported for some rows only, either as once, few or many, or as a class for expanded clones.

D gene	V gene	clone size	J gene	CDR3 DNA	CDR3 protein
-	TRBV7-9	-	TRBJ2-7	TGTGCCAGCAGCTTAGTTGGGGCGGGGAGCTCCTACGAGCAGTACTTC	CASSLVGAGSSYEQYF
-	TRBV5-6	many	TRBJ2-5	TGTGCCAGTTCGATACTGGGCTCGAAAGAGACCCAGTACTTC	CASSILGSKETQYF
-	TRBV7-6	many	TRBJ2-2	TGTGCCAGCAGCTTAGGGGGGAGGAACACCGGGGAGCTGTTTTTT	CASSLGGRNTGELFF
-	TRBV24-1	few	TRBJ2-2	TGTGCCACCAGTGATAGGAACACCGGGGAGCTGTTTTTT	CATSDRNTGELFF
TRBD1	TRBV11-3	-	TRBJ1-4	TGTGCCAGCAGCCCGGACAGGGCGAGTGAAAAACTGTTTTTT	CASSPDRASEKLFF
TRBD1	TRBV4-2	-	TRBJ2-7	TGTGCCAGCAGCCAAGATCGCAGACCTTTGGGGACAGCACCCAAGCAGTACTTC	CASSQDRRPLGTAPKQYF
TRBD2	TRBV28	-	TRBJ2-3	TGTGCCAGCAGTTCAAGCGGGAGGGCCCCAGATACGCAGTATTTT	CASSSSGRAPDTQYF
TRBD2	TRBV7-9	many	TRBJ2-1	TGTGCCAGCAGCACCCGGGGGGTGTCCTACAATGAGCAGTTCTTC	CASSTRGVSYNEQFF
TRBD1	TRBV28	-	TRBJ2-5	TGTGCCAGCAGTTTACACAGGGGGATGGCGGAGACCCGGTACTTC	CASSLHRGMAETRYF
-	TRBV18	few	TRBJ2-7	TGTGCCAGCTCACCCCCCTCGTTCGAGCAGTACTTC	CASSPPSFEQYF
TRBD2	TRBV9	many	TRBJ2-3	TGTGCCAGCAGTCGAGCGGGGGTAGTGACAGATACGCAGTATTTT	CASSRAGVVTDTQYF
-	TRBV18	-	TRBJ2-5	TGTGCCAGCTCACCACTTGCGACTAGACACCAAGAGACCCAGTACTTC	CASSPLATRHQETQYF
TRBD1	TRBV6-5	-	TRBJ1-2	TGTGCCAGCAGTTACGACAGGGGAAGTAGTGGCTACACCTTC	CASSYDRGSSGYTF
TRBD1	TRBV12-3/TRBV12-4	few	TRBJ1-3	TGTGCCAGCCGGGGACAGGGAGGTGGAAACACCATATATTTT	CASRGQGGGNTIYF
-	TRBV9	few	TRBJ2-3	TGTGCCAGCAGCGCCCTGGGATACGGTGCAGATACGCAGTATTTT	CASSALGYGADTQYF
-	TRBV6-2/TRBV6-3	few	TRBJ2-5	TGTGCCAGCAGTTACTCCGTCTGGACGCCCGGGTTGAAAGAGACCCAGTACTTC	CASSYSVWTPGLKETQYF
-	TRBV6-1	few	TRBJ2-1	TGTGCCAGCAGTACCCGGCGAGGGGGAGGATCTGGCTACAATGAGCAGTTCTTC	CASSTRRGGGSGYNEQFF
-	TRBV5-5	few	TRBJ1-6	TGTGCCAGCAGCTTGGGACTGGATAATTCACCCCTCCACTTT	CASSLGLDNSPLHF
-	TRBV5-1	-	TRBJ2-1	TGCGCCAGCAGTCCCTTGCGGGGTTATGAGCAGTTCTTC	CASSPLRGYEQFF
-	TRBV10-3	-	TRBJ2-2	TGTGCCATCAGTGAGTCTGTACCCTCAAACACCGGGGAGCTGTTTTTT	CAISESVPSNTGELFF
-	TRBV18	-	TRBJ1-3	TGTGCCAGCTCACCACCGTCGGTTGGGAAATCCATATATTTT	CASSPPSVGKSIYF